This T cell receptor (beta chain) stems from a study of cytomegalovirus exposure and HLA in healthy donors. Germline trimming cut 5 bases from V and 0 bases from J; bases unmatched to any gene: 4. Germline V gene sequence: CDR1 SGHAT, CDR2 FQNNGV. The CDR3 has 15 residues. As concerns this clone: The antigen remains undetermined.

PCR was performed using 60 Vbeta and 13 Jbeta primers. Clones were read by immunoSEQ multiplex PCR, and TCRdb kept only the in-frame ones, dropping some. The table lists some 94,000 clones, around 77% of them singletons, with more than 3% in the top ten. Study-wide results and caveats: A later analysis associated some 16,000 TCR beta sequences with HLA alleles at a 0.05 false discovery rate. Follow-up analysis later connected one missense variant in DCLRE1C with trimming of TCR beta V- and J-genes. With further analysis later on, most CMV-associated TCR beta chains appeared HLA-restricted.

V and J are TRBV11-2 and TRBJ2-7, with 10 bases aligning to TRBD2. This TCR came from a man in his forties or fifties in good health and CMV-seronegative. The material sequenced was PBMCs. In DNA, the CDR3 is TGTGCCAGCAGCCTCCTAGCGGGAGCCTCCTACGAGCAGTACTTC. It is translated as CASSLLAGASYEQYF.